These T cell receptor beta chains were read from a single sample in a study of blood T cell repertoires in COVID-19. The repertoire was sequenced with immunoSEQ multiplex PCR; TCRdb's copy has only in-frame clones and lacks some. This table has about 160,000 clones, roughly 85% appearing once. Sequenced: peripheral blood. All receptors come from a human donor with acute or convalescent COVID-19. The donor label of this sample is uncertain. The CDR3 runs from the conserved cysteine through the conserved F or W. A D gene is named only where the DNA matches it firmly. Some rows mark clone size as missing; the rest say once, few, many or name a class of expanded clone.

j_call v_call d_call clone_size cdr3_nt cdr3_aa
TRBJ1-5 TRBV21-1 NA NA TGTGCCAGCAGCATCACAAGGAGGCCCCAGCATTTT CASSITRRPQHF
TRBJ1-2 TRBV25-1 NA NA TGTGCCAGCAGTTCCACTAACTATGGCTACACCTTC CASSSTNYGYTF
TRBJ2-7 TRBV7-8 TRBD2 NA TGTGCCAGCAGCGGCCGACTAGCGGGGGGAAGCGAGCAGTACTTC CASSGRLAGGSEQYF
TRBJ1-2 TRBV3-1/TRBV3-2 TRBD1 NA TGTGCCAGCAGCCAAGGAGGTCGCCCGGGACAGGGGGTGTCTGGCTACACCTTC CASSQGGRPGQGVSGYTF
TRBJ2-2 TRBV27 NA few TGTGCCAGCAGTTTAGATCCTATGGTTGGGGGGGCAGCCGGGGAGCTGTTTTTT CASSLDPMVGGAAGELFF
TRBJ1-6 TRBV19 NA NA TGTGCCAGTAGTGGCAGAAATAATTCACCCCTCCACTTT CASSGRNNSPLHF
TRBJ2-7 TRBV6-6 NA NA TGTGCCAGCAGTTATGGGACTCCCGGCTCCTACGAGCAGTACTTC CASSYGTPGSYEQYF
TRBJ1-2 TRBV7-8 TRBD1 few TGTGCCAGCAGCCCTTCGAGACAGGGGGACTATGGCTACACCTTC CASSPSRQGDYGYTF
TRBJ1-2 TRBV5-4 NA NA TGTGCCAGCCGCACAGGACGGTACTATGGCTACACCTTC CASRTGRYYGYTF
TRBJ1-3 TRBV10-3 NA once TGTGCCGGGGGGGGACAACCCACCATATATTTT CAGGGQPTIYF
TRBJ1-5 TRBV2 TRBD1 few TGTGCCAGCAGACTGGGGGACAGTAGCAATCAGCCCCAGCATTTT CASRLGDSSNQPQHF
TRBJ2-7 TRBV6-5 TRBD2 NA TGTGCCAGCAGTTACTCATCGGGGGGTCGACGGTACTTC CASSYSSGGRRYF
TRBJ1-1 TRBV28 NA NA TGTGCCAGCAGCCTTGGGGCGTGGGTCACTGAAGCTTTCTTT CASSLGAWVTEAFF
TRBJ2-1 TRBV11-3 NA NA TGTGCCAGCAGCTTAGGGATTAGAGCGGAGAGCTCCTACAATGAGCAGTTCTTC CASSLGIRAESSYNEQFF
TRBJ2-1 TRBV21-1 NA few TGTGCCAGCAGCAAAGGGGAGGCGGACAGGGACTACAATGAGCAGTTCTTC CASSKGEADRDYNEQFF
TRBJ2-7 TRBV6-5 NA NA TGTGCCAGCAGTTACGGGGGCTACGGGCAGTACTTC CASSYGGYGQYF
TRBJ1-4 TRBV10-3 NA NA TGTGCCACCCGTAGTGAAAAACTGTTTTTT CATRSEKLFF
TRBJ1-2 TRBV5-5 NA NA TGTGCCAGCAGCTTGTACAGGGAAGACTATGGCTACACCTTC CASSLYREDYGYTF
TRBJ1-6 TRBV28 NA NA TGTGCCAGCAGTTTACGTAATTCACCCCTCCACTTT CASSLRNSPLHF
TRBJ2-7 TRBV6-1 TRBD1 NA TGTGCCAGCAGTGATCTACCGGGACAGGGGGCCAGGTACTACGAGCAGTACTTC CASSDLPGQGARYYEQYF
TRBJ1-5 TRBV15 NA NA TGTGCCACCAGCAGAGATAGGAGTCGGGGGGGGAGCAATCAGCCCCAGCATTTT CATSRDRSRGGSNQPQHF
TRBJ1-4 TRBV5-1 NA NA TGCGCCAGCAGCTTGGCTCTTCAGGGAAAAGACAAACTGTTTTTT CASSLALQGKDKLFF